A selection of T cell receptor beta chains follows, all from one sample in a study of CD8 T cells in ankylosing spondylitis. TCRdb processed the 5' RACE reads anew with MiXCR; each CDR3 protein has one entry. The table has 36,000 or so distinct CDR3 sequences, 13% seen once. The sample taken for sequencing was synovial fluid, either unsorted or a sorted T cell fraction (not recorded which). The receptors derive from a male donor with ankylosing spondylitis. Each CDR3 is given with its conserved first and last residue. A D gene is named only where the DNA matches it firmly. Only part of the rows carry a size: once, few, many, or a class if the clone is expanded.

d_gene,abundance,j_gene,v_gene,CDR3aa,CDR3nt
.,many,TRBJ1-2,TRBV10-3,CAITGDGYGYTF,TGTGCCATCACAGGGGATGGCTATGGCTACACCTTC
.,.,TRBJ1-2,TRBV7-9,CASSLVGGYGYTF,TGTGCCAGCAGCTTAGTGGGCGGCTATGGCTACACCTTC
TRBD1,few,TRBJ2-7,TRBV12-3/TRBV12-4,CASTYVFPTGVGAYEQYF,TGTGCCAGTACTTACGTATTCCCGACAGGGGTCGGCGCCTACGAGCAGTACTTC
.,few,TRBJ2-1,TRBV10-1,CASAVGSYNEQFF,TGCGCCAGCGCGGTGGGTTCCTACAATGAGCAGTTCTTC
.,few,TRBJ2-1,TRBV11-2,CASSSRLIVKYNEQFF,TGTGCCAGCAGCTCCCGGCTGATCGTAAAATACAATGAGCAGTTCTTC
TRBD2,.,TRBJ2-3,TRBV6-2/TRBV6-3,CANWRTSYWDTQYF,TGTGCCAACTGGAGGACTAGCTATTGGGATACGCAGTATTTT
TRBD2,.,TRBJ2-3,TRBV7-9,CASSSGLAGAITDTQYF,TGTGCCAGCAGCTCGGGACTAGCGGGGGCCATCACAGATACGCAGTATTTT
.,.,TRBJ2-7,TRBV27,CASSPTKVHEQYF,TGTGCCAGCAGCCCCACCAAGGTTCACGAGCAGTACTTC
.,.,TRBJ2-1,TRBV20-1,CSANNRYSEQFF,TGCAGTGCTAATAACCGCTACTCTGAGCAGTTCTTC
TRBD1,many,TRBJ2-7,TRBV4-3,CASSKDLRGRMDYEQYF,TGCGCCAGCAGCAAAGATCTTAGGGGGCGTATGGACTACGAGCAGTACTTC
.,.,TRBJ2-7,TRBV6-2/TRBV6-3,CASSYLDTTIYEQYF,TGTGCCAGCAGTTACTTGGACACAACAATCTACGAGCAGTACTTC
.,many,TRBJ2-7,TRBV20-1,CSARDWDYEQYF,TGCAGTGCTAGAGATTGGGATTACGAGCAGTACTTC
.,.,TRBJ1-2,TRBV4-2,CASSQSDRPCSYTF,TGTGCCAGCAGCCAAAGCGATCGCCCTTGTAGCTACACCTTC
.,.,TRBJ2-3,TRBV5-5,CASSLEFRPGYITDTQYF,TGTGCCAGCAGCTTGGAGTTCCGGCCCGGCTACATCACAGATACGCAGTATTTT
TRBD2,few,TRBJ2-2,TRBV15,CATSRDREANTGELFF,TGTGCCACCAGCAGAGACCGGGAGGCGAACACCGGGGAGCTGTTTTTT
TRBD2,.,TRBJ2-3,TRBV20-1,CSAKGGRLAGGPQDTQYF,TGCAGTGCTAAAGGGGGCAGACTAGCGGGGGGACCTCAGGATACGCAGTATTTT
TRBD2,many,TRBJ2-7,TRBV4-3,CASSQTSGEYYEQYF,TGCGCCAGCAGCCAGACTAGCGGGGAGTACTACGAGCAGTACTTC
TRBD1,.,TRBJ2-3,TRBV5-6,CASSLGQGAPRSTDTQYF,TGTGCCAGCAGCTTGGGACAGGGGGCCCCTAGATCAACAGATACGCAGTATTTT
TRBD1,many,TRBJ2-5,TRBV4-3,CASSQQPPGQGAETQYF,TGCGCCAGCAGCCAACAACCTCCGGGACAGGGGGCTGAGACCCAGTACTTC
.,.,TRBJ2-7,TRBV27,CASSPSPPSEQYF,TGTGCCAGCAGTCCCAGCCCCCCGTCGGAGCAGTACTTC
.,many,TRBJ1-4,TRBV20-1,CSAGPTDWSTNEKLFF,TGCAGTGCCGGTCCCACAGATTGGTCAACTAATGAAAAACTGTTTTTT
.,few,TRBJ2-7,TRBV5-6,CASSFLSGYEQYF,TGTGCCAGCAGCTTCCTATCCGGCTACGAGCAGTACTTC
TRBD1,few,TRBJ1-2,TRBV29-1,CSAGTGSLYGYTF,TGCAGCGCTGGGACAGGTTCCCTCTATGGCTACACCTTC
.,.,TRBJ2-7,TRBV4-3,CASSQGTAIYEQYF,TGCGCCAGCAGCCAAGGGACAGCAATATACGAGCAGTACTTC
.,.,TRBJ1-1,TRBV7-8,CASSLAGEKGNTEAFF,TGTGCCAGCAGCTTAGCGGGGGAGAAGGGGAACACTGAAGCTTTCTTT
TRBD1,.,TRBJ2-2,TRBV5-1,CASTWTGGTSNTGELFF,TGCGCCAGCACGTGGACAGGGGGTACTTCGAACACCGGGGAGCTGTTTTTT
.,few,TRBJ2-2,TRBV15,CATSQGRGTGELFF,TGTGCCACCAGCCAGGGAAGAGGGACCGGGGAGCTGTTTTTT
TRBD2,few,TRBJ2-7,TRBV20-1,CSASGMGTSGYEQYF,TGCAGTGCTAGTGGTATGGGGACTAGCGGTTACGAGCAGTACTTC
.,.,TRBJ2-7,TRBV7-6,CASSAGTPPLYEQYF,TGTGCCAGCAGCGCCGGGACTCCCCCCCTCTACGAGCAGTACTTC
.,.,TRBJ2-7,TRBV7-2,CASSLGFGEQYF,TGTGCCAGCAGCTTAGGGTTCGGCGAGCAGTACTTC
TRBD2,few,TRBJ2-1,TRBV6-2/TRBV6-3,CASRLAGVREQFF,TGTGCCAGCAGACTAGCGGGAGTGAGGGAGCAGTTCTTC
.,few,TRBJ1-5,TRBV4-2,CASSQDAIPGNQPQHF,TGTGCCAGCAGCCAAGACGCCATACCGGGCAATCAGCCCCAGCATTTT
TRBD2,.,TRBJ2-1,TRBV5-5,CASSMGLVGGEQFF,TGTGCCAGCAGCATGGGACTAGTGGGCGGCGAGCAGTTCTTC
TRBD1,many,TRBJ2-3,TRBV20-1,CSAGTGGGTDTQYF,TGCAGTGCTGGTACAGGGGGAGGCACAGATACGCAGTATTTT
.,few,TRBJ2-3,TRBV27,CASSSGRSSGRDTQYF,TGTGCCAGCAGTTCCGGACGGTCGTCTGGGAGGGATACGCAGTATTTT
TRBD2,few,TRBJ2-3,TRBV20-1,CSAPPIESGSADTQYF,TGCAGTGCTCCCCCTATTGAGAGCGGGAGCGCAGATACGCAGTATTTT
TRBD2,.,TRBJ2-1,TRBV29-1,CSAPGLAGVGAYNEQFF,TGCAGCGCACCGGGACTAGCGGGAGTGGGTGCCTACAATGAGCAGTTCTTC
.,many,TRBJ2-5,TRBV28,CASSPSGSQETQYF,TGTGCCAGCAGTCCATCAGGGTCCCAAGAGACCCAGTACTTC
TRBD1,.,TRBJ2-6,TRBV4-3,CASSQDGTGGSGANVLTF,TGCGCCAGCAGCCAAGATGGGACAGGGGGCTCTGGGGCCAACGTCCTGACTTTC
.,.,TRBJ2-3,TRBV9,CASSGSTDTQYF,TGTGCCAGCAGCGGTAGCACAGATACGCAGTATTTT
.,few,TRBJ1-1,TRBV20-1,CSAFTGSAEAFF,TGCAGTGCTTTTACAGGGAGCGCTGAAGCTTTCTTT
.,.,TRBJ2-7,TRBV10-2,CASSRSKSSYEQYF,TGCGCCAGCAGTCGGTCTAAAAGCTCCTACGAGCAGTACTTC
.,.,TRBJ2-7,TRBV6-2/TRBV6-3,CASSSLGRRHEQYF,TGTGCCAGCAGTTCCTTGGGACGGAGACACGAGCAGTACTTC
.,many,TRBJ2-2,TRBV4-2,CASSQGTRNTGELFF,TGTGCCAGCAGCCAAGGAACCAGGAACACCGGGGAGCTGTTTTTT
.,once,TRBJ2-7,TRBV9,CASSVGIQPPYEQYF,TGTGCCAGCAGCGTAGGGATACAACCACCCTACGAGCAGTACTTC
.,few,TRBJ2-1,TRBV24-1,CATSDPGQNSYNEQFF,TGTGCCACCAGTGACCCCGGACAAAACTCCTACAATGAGCAGTTCTTC
TRBD1,.,TRBJ1-1,TRBV5-1,CASGLGQGRSEAFF,TGCGCCAGCGGTTTGGGACAGGGGAGGTCTGAAGCTTTCTTT
TRBD2,few,TRBJ2-5,TRBV28,CASSLSPAGRGETQYF,TGTGCCAGCAGTTTATCTCCAGCGGGGCGGGGAGAGACCCAGTACTTC
TRBD2,many,TRBJ2-1,TRBV20-1,CSARKREVWNEQFF,TGCAGTGCTAGAAAGCGGGAGGTTTGGAATGAGCAGTTCTTC
.,.,TRBJ2-7,TRBV7-8,CASSWAGLNEQYF,TGTGCCAGCAGTTGGGCGGGTCTTAACGAGCAGTACTTC
TRBD2,many,TRBJ2-3,TRBV5-1,CASSLPSGGGDTQYF,TGCGCCAGCAGCTTGCCTAGCGGGGGAGGAGATACGCAGTATTTT
.,.,TRBJ1-2,TRBV11-2,CASSFMRDTNYGYTF,TGTGCCAGCAGCTTCATGAGGGACACTAACTATGGCTACACCTTC
.,many,TRBJ1-1,TRBV18,CASSPRKGIAEAFF,TGTGCCAGCTCACCAAGGAAAGGGATCGCTGAAGCTTTCTTT
.,many,TRBJ2-3,TRBV2,CASMWRSGDTQYF,TGTGCCAGCATGTGGAGGAGCGGAGATACGCAGTATTTT
.,.,TRBJ1-1,TRBV6-2/TRBV6-3,CASSQDNEATEAFF,TGTGCCAGCAGTCAAGACAATGAGGCGACTGAAGCTTTCTTT
TRBD2,few,TRBJ2-2,TRBV5-1,CASSNRLAGVYDTGELFF,TGCGCCAGCAGCAACCGACTAGCGGGAGTGTACGACACCGGGGAGCTGTTTTTT
.,few,TRBJ2-3,TRBV6-2/TRBV6-3,CASSYSGFTTDTQYF,TGTGCCAGCAGTTACTCGGGGTTCACCACAGATACGCAGTATTTT